This TCR beta chain was recovered during a study of quantifying T cell responses using KT2 cells. Study as a whole: Reverse transcription used primers in the TCR alpha and beta constant regions. A predetermined fluorescence threshold ended the second PCR, run as a qPCR.

The table lists this clonotype with a few counts. A single-stranded UMI oligo with SP2 sequence was ligated to cDNA 3' ends. An equimolar mix of RC1.1 and RC1.2 primed the beta chain across TRBC1 and TRBC2. TCRdb reanalysed the UMI-ligation and nested PCR reads using MiXCR and keeps one entry per CDR3 protein. This table holds some 48,000 distinct CDR3 sequences, around 10% found once. The sample is PBMC spiked with counted cells of clone KT2. Fixed numbers of PBMC received varying amounts of KT2 cells. This CDR3 spans 11 amino acids. V was cut by 4 bases and J by 6 bases, with 4 bases left in between.

Sequenced material: PBMCs spiked with cells of the T cell clone KT2. The TCR sequence derives from a human donor. The chain is built from TRBV12-3 or TRBV12-4 and TRBJ2-1, with D unresolved. CDR3 in amino acids: CASSSINEQFF. The CDR3, as DNA: TGTGCCAGCAGTTCCATCAATGAGCAGTTCTTC.